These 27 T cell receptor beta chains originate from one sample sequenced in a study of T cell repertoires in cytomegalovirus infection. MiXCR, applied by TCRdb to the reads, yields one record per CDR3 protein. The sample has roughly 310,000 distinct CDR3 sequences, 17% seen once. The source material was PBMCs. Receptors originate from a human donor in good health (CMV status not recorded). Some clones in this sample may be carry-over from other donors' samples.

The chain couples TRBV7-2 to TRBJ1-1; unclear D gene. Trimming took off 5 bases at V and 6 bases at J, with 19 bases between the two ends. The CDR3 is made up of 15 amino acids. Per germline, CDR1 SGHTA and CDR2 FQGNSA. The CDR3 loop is CASSPPGGSGAEAFF. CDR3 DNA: TGTGCCAGCAGCCCCCCAGGAGGGAGTGGAGCTGAAGCTTTCTTT. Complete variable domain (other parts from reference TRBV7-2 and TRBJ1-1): GAGVSQSPSNKVTEKGKDVELRCDPISGHTALYWYRQSLGQGLEFLIYFQGNSAPDKSGLPSDRFSAERTGGSVSTLTIQRTQQEDSAVYLCASSPPGGSGAEAFFGQGTRLTVV.

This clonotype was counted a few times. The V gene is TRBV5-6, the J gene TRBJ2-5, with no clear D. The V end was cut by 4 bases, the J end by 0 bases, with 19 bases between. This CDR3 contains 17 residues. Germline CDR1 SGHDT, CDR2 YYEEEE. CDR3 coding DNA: TGTGCCAGCAGCGCATTTTTAGGGCCCCTCCACCAAGAGACCCAGTACTTC. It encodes CASSAFLGPLHQETQYF.

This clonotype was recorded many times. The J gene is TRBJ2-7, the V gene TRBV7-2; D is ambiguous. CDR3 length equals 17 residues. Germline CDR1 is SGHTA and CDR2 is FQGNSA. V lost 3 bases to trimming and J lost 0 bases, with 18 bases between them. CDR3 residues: CASSFGSSVYFSYEQYF. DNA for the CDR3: TGTGCCAGCAGCTTTGGGTCGAGCGTCTACTTCTCCTACGAGCAGTACTTC. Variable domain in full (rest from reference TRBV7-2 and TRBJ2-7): GAGVSQSPSNKVTEKGKDVELRCDPISGHTALYWYRQSLGQGLEFLIYFQGNSAPDKSGLPSDRFSAERTGGSVSTLTIQRTQQEDSAVYLCASSFGSSVYFSYEQYFGPGTRLTVT.

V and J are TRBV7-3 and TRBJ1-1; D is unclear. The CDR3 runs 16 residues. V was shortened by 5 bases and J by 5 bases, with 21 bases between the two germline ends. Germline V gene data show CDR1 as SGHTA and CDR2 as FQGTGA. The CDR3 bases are TGTGCCAGCAGCCAAGCGCCAGGATTTATCCCAACTGAAGCTTTCTTT. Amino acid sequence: CASSQAPGFIPTEAFF.

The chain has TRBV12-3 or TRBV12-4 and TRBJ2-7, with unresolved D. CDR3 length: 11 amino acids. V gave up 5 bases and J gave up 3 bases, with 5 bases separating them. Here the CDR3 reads CASSIYYEQYF. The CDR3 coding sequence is TGTGCCAGCAGTATATACTACGAGCAGTACTTC.

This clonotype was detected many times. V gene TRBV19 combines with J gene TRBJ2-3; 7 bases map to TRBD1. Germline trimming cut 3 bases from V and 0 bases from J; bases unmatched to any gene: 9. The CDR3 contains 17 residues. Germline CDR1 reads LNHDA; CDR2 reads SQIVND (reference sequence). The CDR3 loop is CASSIGNRDSSTDTQYF. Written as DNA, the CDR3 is TGTGCCAGTAGTATTGGCAATAGGGACAGTAGCACAGATACGCAGTATTTT.

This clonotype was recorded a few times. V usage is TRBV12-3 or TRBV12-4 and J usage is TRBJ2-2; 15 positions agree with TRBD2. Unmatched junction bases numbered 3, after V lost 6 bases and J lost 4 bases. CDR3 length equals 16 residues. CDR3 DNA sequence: TGTGCCAGCAGCTTGGGACTAGCGGGGGGCACCGGGGAGCTGTTTTTT. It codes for CASSLGLAGGTGELFF.

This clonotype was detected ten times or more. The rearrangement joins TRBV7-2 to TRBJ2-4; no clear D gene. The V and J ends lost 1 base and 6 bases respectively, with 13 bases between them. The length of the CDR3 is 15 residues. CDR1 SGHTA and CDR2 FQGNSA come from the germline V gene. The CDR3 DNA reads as TGTGCCAGCAGCTTAGGGGCTCAATGGGGAAACATTCAGTACTTC. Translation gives CASSLGAQWGNIQYF.

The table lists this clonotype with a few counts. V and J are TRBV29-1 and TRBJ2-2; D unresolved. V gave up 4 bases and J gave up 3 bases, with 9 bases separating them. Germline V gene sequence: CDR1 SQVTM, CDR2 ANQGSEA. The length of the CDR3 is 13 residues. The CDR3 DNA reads TGCAGCGTTGTGGGCCTGTACACCGGGGAGCTGTTTTTT. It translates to CSVVGLYTGELFF.

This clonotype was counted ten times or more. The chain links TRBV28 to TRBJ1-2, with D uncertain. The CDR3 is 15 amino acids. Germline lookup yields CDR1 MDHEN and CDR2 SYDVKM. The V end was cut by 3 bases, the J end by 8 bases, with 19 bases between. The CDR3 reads CASSFTMVEARGYTF. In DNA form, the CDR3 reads TGTGCCAGCAGTTTTACTATGGTTGAGGCTCGGGGCTACACCTTC.

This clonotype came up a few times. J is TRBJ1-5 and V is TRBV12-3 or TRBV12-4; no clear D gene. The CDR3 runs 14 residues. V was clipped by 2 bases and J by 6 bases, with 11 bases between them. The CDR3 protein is CASSLRAVGQPQHF. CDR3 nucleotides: TGTGCCAGCAGTTTACGGGCCGTCGGTCAGCCCCAGCATTTT.

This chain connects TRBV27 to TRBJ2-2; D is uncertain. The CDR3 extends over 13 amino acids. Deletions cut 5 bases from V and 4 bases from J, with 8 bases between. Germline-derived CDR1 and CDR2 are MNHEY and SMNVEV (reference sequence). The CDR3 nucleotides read TGTGCCAGCAGTCCCCACCTCACCGGGGAGCTGTTTTTT. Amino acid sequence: CASSPHLTGELFF.

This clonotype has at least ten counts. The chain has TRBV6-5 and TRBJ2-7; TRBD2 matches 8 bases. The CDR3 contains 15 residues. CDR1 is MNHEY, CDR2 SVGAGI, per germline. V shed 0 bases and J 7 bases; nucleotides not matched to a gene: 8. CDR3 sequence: CASSYSVGGGGEQYF. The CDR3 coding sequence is TGTGCCAGCAGTTACTCGGTCGGGGGGGGCGGAGAGCAGTACTTC.

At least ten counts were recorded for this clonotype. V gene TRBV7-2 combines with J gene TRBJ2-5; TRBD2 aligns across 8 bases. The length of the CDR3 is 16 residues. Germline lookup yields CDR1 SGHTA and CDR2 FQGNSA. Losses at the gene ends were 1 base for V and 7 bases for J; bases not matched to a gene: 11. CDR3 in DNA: TGTGCCAGCAGCTTAGTATCGGGGGGGCGCGGACGGACCCAGTACTTC. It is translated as CASSLVSGGRGRTQYF.

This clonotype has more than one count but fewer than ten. The chain's CDR3 is CASSWDGAETEAFF. The CDR3 DNA is TGCGCCAGCAGCTGGGACGGGGCTGAGACTGAAGCTTTCTTT. The chain joins TRBV5-1 to TRBJ1-1, with D possibly TRBD1 on 5 matching bases. Per germline, CDR1 SGHRS and CDR2 YFSETQ. The germline V and J ends were trimmed by 3 bases and 5 bases, with 14 bases remaining between them. This CDR3 region has 14 residues.

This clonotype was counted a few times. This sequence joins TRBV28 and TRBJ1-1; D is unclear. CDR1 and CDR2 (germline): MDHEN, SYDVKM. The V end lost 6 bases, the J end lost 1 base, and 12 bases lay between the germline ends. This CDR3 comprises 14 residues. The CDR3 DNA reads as TGTGCCAGCAGGCTGTGGCAGAGGAACACTGAAGCTTTCTTT. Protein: CASRLWQRNTEAFF.

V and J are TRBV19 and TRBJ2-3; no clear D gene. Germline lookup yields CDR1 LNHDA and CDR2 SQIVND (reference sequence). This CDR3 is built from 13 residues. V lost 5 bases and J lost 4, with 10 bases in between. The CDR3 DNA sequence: TGTGCCAGTAGTGGCCTAAGGGCAGATACGCAGTATTTT. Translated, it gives CASSGLRADTQYF.

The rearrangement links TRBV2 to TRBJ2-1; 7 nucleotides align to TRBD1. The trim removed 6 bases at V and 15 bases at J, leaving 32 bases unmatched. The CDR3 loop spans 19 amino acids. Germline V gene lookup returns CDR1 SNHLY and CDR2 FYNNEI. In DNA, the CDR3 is TGTGCCAGCAGCCAGATTCTCGGGACAGCTCTTATAGATTTTGGTCGACCGTTCTTC. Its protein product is CASSQILGTALIDFGRPFF.

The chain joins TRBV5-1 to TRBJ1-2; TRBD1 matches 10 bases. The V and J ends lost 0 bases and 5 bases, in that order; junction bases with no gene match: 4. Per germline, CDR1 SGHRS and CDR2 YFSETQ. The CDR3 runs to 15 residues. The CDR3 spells CASSLGTGGEYGYTF. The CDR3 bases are TGCGCCAGCAGCTTGGGGACAGGGGGTGAATATGGCTACACCTTC.

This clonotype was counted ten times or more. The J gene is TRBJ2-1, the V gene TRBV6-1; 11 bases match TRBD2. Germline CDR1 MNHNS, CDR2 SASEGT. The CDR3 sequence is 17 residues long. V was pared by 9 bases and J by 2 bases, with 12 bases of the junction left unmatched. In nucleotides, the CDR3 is TGTGCCAGACTAGCGGGGGAATCCCTCCTGGCCTACAATGAGCAGTTCTTC. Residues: CARLAGESLLAYNEQFF.

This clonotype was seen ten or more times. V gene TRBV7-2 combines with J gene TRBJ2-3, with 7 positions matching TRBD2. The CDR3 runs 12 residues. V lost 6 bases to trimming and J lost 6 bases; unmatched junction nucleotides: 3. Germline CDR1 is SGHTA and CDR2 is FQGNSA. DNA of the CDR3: TGTGCCAGCAGATTCGGGGGGGATACGCAGTATTTT. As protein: CASRFGGDTQYF.

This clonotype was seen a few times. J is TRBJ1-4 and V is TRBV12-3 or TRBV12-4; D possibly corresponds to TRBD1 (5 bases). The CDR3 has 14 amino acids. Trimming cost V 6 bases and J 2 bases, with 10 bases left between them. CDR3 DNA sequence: TGTGCCAGCAGGTTAAGGGGTACTAATGAAAAACTGTTTTTT. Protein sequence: CASRLRGTNEKLFF.

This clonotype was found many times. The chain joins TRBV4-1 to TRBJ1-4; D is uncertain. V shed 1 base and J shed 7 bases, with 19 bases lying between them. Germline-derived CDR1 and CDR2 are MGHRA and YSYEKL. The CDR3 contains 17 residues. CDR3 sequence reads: CASSQGISIPETEKLFF. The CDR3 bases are TGCGCCAGCAGCCAAGGTATATCCATCCCGGAGACTGAAAAACTGTTTTTT.

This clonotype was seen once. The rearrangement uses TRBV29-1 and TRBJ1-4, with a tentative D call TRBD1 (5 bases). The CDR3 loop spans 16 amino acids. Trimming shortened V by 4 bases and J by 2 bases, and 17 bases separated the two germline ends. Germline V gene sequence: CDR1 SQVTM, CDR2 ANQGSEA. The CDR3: CSVARTWGFTNEKLFF. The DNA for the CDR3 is TGCAGCGTTGCTCGCACTTGGGGGTTCACTAATGAAAAACTGTTTTTT.

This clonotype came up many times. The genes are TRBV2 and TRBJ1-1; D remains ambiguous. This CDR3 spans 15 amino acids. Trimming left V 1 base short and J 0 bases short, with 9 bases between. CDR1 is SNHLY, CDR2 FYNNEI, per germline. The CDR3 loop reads CASSEGAVMNTEAFF. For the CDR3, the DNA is TGTGCCAGCAGTGAAGGGGCGGTCATGAACACTGAAGCTTTCTTT.

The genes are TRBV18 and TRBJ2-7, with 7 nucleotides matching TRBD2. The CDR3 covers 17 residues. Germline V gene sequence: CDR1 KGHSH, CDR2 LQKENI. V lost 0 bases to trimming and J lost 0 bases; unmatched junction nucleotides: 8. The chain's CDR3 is CASSPPRGSGPSYEQYF. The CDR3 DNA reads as TGTGCCAGCTCACCACCTAGAGGTAGCGGGCCCTCCTACGAGCAGTACTTC. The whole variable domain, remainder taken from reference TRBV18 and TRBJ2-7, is NAGVMQNPRHLVRRRGQEARLRCSPMKGHSHVYWYRQLPEEGLKFMVYLQKENIIDESGMPKERFSAEFPKEGPSILRIQQVVRGDSAAYFCASSPPRGSGPSYEQYFGPGTRLTVT.

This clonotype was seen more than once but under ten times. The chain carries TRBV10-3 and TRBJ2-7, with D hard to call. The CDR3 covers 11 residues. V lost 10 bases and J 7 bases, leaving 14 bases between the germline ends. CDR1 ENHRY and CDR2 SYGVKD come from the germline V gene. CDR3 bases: TGTGCCACCCACTGGGTCGGGGAGCAGTACTTC. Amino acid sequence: CATHWVGEQYF.